The entry that follows covers one TCR beta chain sequence. Antigen specificity is unknown. This entry is derived from a study of shared clonotypes between healthy human individuals. Generated by immunoSEQ multiplex PCR, the TCRdb table keeps only in-frame clones and is missing some. The table lists about 320,000 clones, more than 75% of them singletons. Study outcomes and limitations: Sharing across several donors was seen in around 5% of naive CD4 clonotypes.

The CDR3 is 12 amino acids. Trimming left V 3 bases short and J 6 bases short, with 8 bases between. Germline CDR1 LGHNA, CDR2 YSLEER. V usage is TRBV4-3 and J usage is TRBJ1-2; maybe TRBD1 (6 bases). Sequenced material: memory CD8+ T cells sorted from blood. Subset denoted: CD45RO+ cells pooled with CCR7-negative TemRA cells. The clonotype originates from a man between 18 and 35 years old in good health. CDR3 protein: CASSHNRDGYTF. CDR3 nucleotides: TGCGCCAGCAGCCATAACAGGGATGGCTACACCTTC.